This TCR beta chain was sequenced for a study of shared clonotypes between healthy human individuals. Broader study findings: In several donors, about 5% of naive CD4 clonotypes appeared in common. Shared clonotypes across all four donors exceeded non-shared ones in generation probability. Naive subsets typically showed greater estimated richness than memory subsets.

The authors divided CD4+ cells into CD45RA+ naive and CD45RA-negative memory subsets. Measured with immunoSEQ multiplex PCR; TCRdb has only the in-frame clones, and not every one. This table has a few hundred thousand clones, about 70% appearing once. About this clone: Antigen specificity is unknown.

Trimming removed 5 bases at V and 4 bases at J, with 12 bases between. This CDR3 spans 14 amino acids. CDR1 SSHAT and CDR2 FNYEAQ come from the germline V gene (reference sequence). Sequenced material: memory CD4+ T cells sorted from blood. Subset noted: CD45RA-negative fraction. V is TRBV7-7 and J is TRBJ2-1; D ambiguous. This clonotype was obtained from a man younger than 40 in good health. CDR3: CASSDGGPYNEQFF. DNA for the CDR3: TGTGCCAGCAGCGACGGTGGGCCGTACAATGAGCAGTTCTTC. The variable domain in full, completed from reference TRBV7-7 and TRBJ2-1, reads GAGVSQSPRYKVTKRGQDVTLRCDPISSHATLYWYQQALGQGPEFLTYFNYEAQPDKSGLPSDRFSAERPEGSISTLTIQRTEQRDSAMYRCASSDGGPYNEQFFGPGTRLTVL.